The 5 T cell receptor beta chains below were found in one sample sequenced in a study of identical twins. TCRdb re-analysed the 5' RACE reads in MiXCR, keeping a single row per CDR3 protein. Among about 240,000 distinct CDR3 sequences listed, over 9.5% were seen once. Input material: memory T cells sorted from blood. Receptors originate from a middle-aged man in good health.

V is TRBV7-2 and J is TRBJ2-3, with D unresolved. Between the trimmed V and J ends, which lost 2 bases and 0 bases, there was a span of 6 bases. Germline lookup yields CDR1 SGHTA and CDR2 FQGNSA. The CDR3 sequence is 14 residues long. The CDR3 nucleotides read TGTGCCAGCAGCTTATCGACTAGCACAGATACGCAGTATTTT. This translates into CASSLSTSTDTQYF.

This clonotype was detected a few times. The chain is built from TRBV5-1 and TRBJ2-7; 8 bases fit TRBD1. Germline V gene data show CDR1 as SGHRS and CDR2 as YFSETQ. The trim removed 0 bases at V and 0 bases at J, leaving 8 bases unmatched. This CDR3 contains 17 residues. CDR3 sequence reads: CASSLDPPGTGSYEQYF. CDR3 DNA sequence: TGCGCCAGCAGCTTGGACCCTCCCGGGACAGGCTCCTACGAGCAGTACTTC.

This clonotype showed up many times. The gene calls are TRBV20-1 and TRBJ2-7; D not certain. The V gene's germline CDR1 is DFQATT and CDR2 SNEGSKA (reference sequence). V lost 0 bases, J lost 2 bases, and 14 bases lay in between. The CDR3 spans 15 residues. CDR3 protein: CSARDMSDGPYEQYF. DNA for the CDR3: TGCAGTGCTAGAGATATGAGCGACGGGCCCTACGAGCAGTACTTC.

This clonotype has more than one count but fewer than ten. This chain connects TRBV18 to TRBJ2-1; 14 bases are shared with TRBD2. V was clipped by 0 bases and J by 8 bases; unmatched bases: 3. This CDR3 has 16 amino acids. From germline, CDR1 is KGHSH and CDR2 LQKENI. CDR3 region: CASSPPGLAGEDEQFF. In nucleotides, the CDR3 is TGTGCCAGCTCACCACCGGGACTAGCGGGAGAGGATGAGCAGTTCTTC.

This clonotype was seen repeatedly, ten times or more. The rearrangement uses TRBV20-1 and TRBJ2-7; 8 nucleotides line up with TRBD2. V shed 6 bases, J shed 5 bases, and the junction held 12 bases outside the gene matches. The CDR3 contains 14 residues. Per germline, CDR1 DFQATT and CDR2 SNEGSKA (reference sequence). CDR3 in amino acids: CSAAPGTRSDEQYF. The DNA of the CDR3 is TGCAGTGCCGCCCCCGGGACTAGGTCAGACGAGCAGTACTTC.